This T cell receptor (beta chain) was sequenced during a study of a mutant IDH1 vaccine in newly diagnosed glioma. Turning to the study itself: Mean patient age was approximately 40 years; approximately 62% were male and around 40% female. General observations from the study: Apparently, pseudoprogression bore no relation to changes among the top peripheral T cell clonotypes.

Data came from immunoSEQ multiplex PCR; TCRdb stores just in-frame clones and leaves some out. The sample lists more than 30,000 clones, roughly 90% occurring once. With regard to this clone: Its antigen is still unknown.

This sample's time point: week 11, during vaccination. Each vaccine dose was 300 ug of mutant IDH1 20-mer peptide, with topical imiquimod. New WHO grade 3 or 4 astrocytomas that were IDH1-mutant and ATRX-lost occurred in the donors. The length of the CDR3 is 14 residues. The sequence was collected from a young man with glioma. The sequenced sample was PBMCs, obtained from a glioma patient whose treatment included an IDH1 peptide vaccine. This sequence joins TRBV21-1 and TRBJ2-3; TRBD2, as called in the table, went unchecked against the DNA. TRBV21-1 is recorded as a pseudogene. In DNA, the CDR3 is TGTGCCAGCGGCCGGGACTCGGGCACAGATACGCAGTATTTT. Its translation is CASGRDSGTDTQYF.